In its sample, the clone carrying this T cell receptor (beta chain) was seen once. Antigen unknown. Time point described: newly diagnosed, previously untreated cHL patient sample. Researchers used magnetic negative selection to pull out pure CD4+ T cells from thawed PBMCs. Newly diagnosed, untreated classical Hodgkin lymphoma PBMCs provided comparison. TCRdb keeps only in-frame clones here, not all; method: immunoSEQ multiplex PCR. The table lists fewer than 40,000 clones, roughly 91% of them singletons. The data derive from a study of PD-1 blockade in classical Hodgkin lymphoma. Whole-study results and caveats: Repertoire differences have undefined causes, possibly disease activity or prior therapy. Newly diagnosed patients reportedly had lower baseline TCR diversity than healthy donors.

Germline CDR1 is SGHVS and CDR2 is FNYEAQ. The V end lost 5 bases, the J end lost 11 bases, and 12 bases lay between the germline ends. The CDR3 runs 11 residues. Input material: CD4+ T cells from blood. The sequence was obtained from a human donor with classical Hodgkin lymphoma. The chain carries TRBV7-6 and TRBJ2-5, with D perhaps assigned TRBD1 or TRBD2 (5 bases each). The DNA for the CDR3 is TGTGCCAGCAGCCAAGAAGGGGAGCAGTACTTC. Protein product: CASSQEGEQYF.